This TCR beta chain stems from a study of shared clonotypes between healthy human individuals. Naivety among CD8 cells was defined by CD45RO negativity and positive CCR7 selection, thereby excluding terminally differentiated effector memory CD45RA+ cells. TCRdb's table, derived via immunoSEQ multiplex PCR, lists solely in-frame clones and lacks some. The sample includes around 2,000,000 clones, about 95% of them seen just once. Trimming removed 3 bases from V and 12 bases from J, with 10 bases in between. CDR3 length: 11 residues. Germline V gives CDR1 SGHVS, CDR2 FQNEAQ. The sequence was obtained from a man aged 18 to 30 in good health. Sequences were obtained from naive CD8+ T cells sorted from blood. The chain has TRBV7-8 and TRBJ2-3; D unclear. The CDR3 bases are TGTGCCAGCAGCTTGGGCCCCTTCCAGTATTTT. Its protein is CASSLGPFQYF.